The clone carrying this T cell receptor beta chain appeared a single time. Looked up from germline, CDR1 is SNHLY and CDR2 is FYNNEI. There are 14 residues in the CDR3. V lost 3 bases to trimming and J lost 0 bases, with 6 bases between them. The data derive from a study of cytomegalovirus exposure and HLA in healthy donors. This table comes from immunoSEQ multiplex PCR, and its TCRdb copy is limited to in-frame clones, with some not included. The profile shows roughly 120,000 clones, roughly 89% of them singletons. The chain is built from TRBV2 and TRBJ1-5; no clear D gene. The sequencing input was PBMCs. The receptor was isolated from a man younger than 45 in good health and CMV-seronegative. The CDR3 loop is CASSDVGSNQPQHF. In DNA, the CDR3 is TGTGCCAGCAGTGATGTCGGTAGCAATCAGCCCCAGCATTTT.